This entry concerns a single T cell receptor beta chain. Sequencing used immunoSEQ multiplex PCR; TCRdb keeps in-frame clones, though not all of them. The sample consists of over 150,000 clones, around 84% of them appearing once. These data belong to a study of blood T cell repertoires in COVID-19. The CDR3 consists of 17 residues. V lost 2 bases to trimming and J lost 0 bases, with 19 bases between them. Germline V gene lookup returns CDR1 GTSNPN and CDR2 SVGIG (reference sequence). The chain recombines TRBV30 with TRBJ1-2; D is perhaps TRBD1 (5 bases). The TCR was taken from a man aged 45-65 years with active or convalescent COVID-19. Sequenced material: peripheral blood. In DNA, the CDR3 is TGTGCCTGGAGTCCCCCCAGCCCCGGACAAACTAACTATGGCTACACCTTC. This codes for CAWSPPSPGQTNYGYTF.